This T cell receptor beta chain was sequenced for a study of breast tumors, draining lymph nodes, adjacent tissues. Deletions cut 4 bases from V and 4 bases from J, with 8 bases between. The CDR3 contains 11 residues. The germline gives CDR1 SQVTM, CDR2 ANQGSEA. A single record per CDR3 protein comes from TCRdb applying MiXCR to the multiplex PCR reads. The table has roughly 120,000 distinct CDR3 sequences, 15% to 20% seen once. The lymph nodes were axillary draining lymph nodes from breast cancer patients. The chain recombines TRBV29-1 with TRBJ2-7; D is ambiguous. The sequence was collected from a female donor with breast cancer. Some clones in this sample may be carry-over from other donors' samples. Sequencing used axillary lymph node tissue. The CDR3 nucleotides are TGCAGCGTTGCCCTCGGATACGAGCAGTACTTC. This encodes CSVALGYEQYF.